This T cell receptor beta chain was retrieved from a study of a mutant IDH1 vaccine in newly diagnosed glioma (dated by TCRdb to the early 2020s). About the study as a whole: Patients were given eight vaccinations, in weeks 1, 3, 5, 7, 11, 15, 19 and 23, which matched visits V03 through V10. Vaccination was initiated 4-6 weeks after radiotherapy alone, or concurrently with temozolomide cycles in the chemotherapy-containing groups. Six visits were used for peripheral blood collection: V03 (baseline), V05, V07, V10, V12 and V13. Longitudinal TCRB deep sequencing was performed for roughly 24 treated patients wherever samples were available for exploratory analyses. Before enrollment, patients had received standard therapy of radiotherapy alone, temozolomide alone, or radiochemotherapy with temozolomide; most received the combination. Of the roughly 31 treated patients, roughly 62% were male and 37.5% were female, and the mean age was approximately 40 years. The study at large found these results: Immune responses induced by the vaccine were seen in 93.3% of patients across multiple MHC alleles. No apparent relationship was observed between pseudoprogression and alterations in the top peripheral T cell clonotypes detected by TCRB sequencing. It was noted by the authors that analyses of patient blood samples could not be reproduced owing to sample limitations. PBMC samples for TCRB deep sequencing were selected based on availability.

To note about this clone: Its antigen is not yet known. Within one base of it there is no much larger clone, and no base qualities were kept.

Receptor amplification or capture employed the immunoSEQ multiplex PCR assay. Rearranged TCR beta chain sequences were amplified with the hsTCRB Kit following the manufacturer's protocol. An Illumina MiSeq was used to sequence the TCRB libraries. In the authors' own workflow: The kit vendor's proprietary platform handled demultiplexing, trimming and gene mapping. Sourced from immuneACCESS, this table was stored by TCRdb with only in-frame sequences that have V and J called. A share of the clones is absent; for the studies checked, an unresolved V gene accounts for under half, and the remainder has no known explanation. V, J and clone size are those of that table, while D and trimming were read from the DNA. The sample table contains over 50,000 clones; only one count was recorded for approximately 87% of them. Of the sample, about an eighth falls within the top ten clones. What this sample's time point label stands for: week 23, last vaccination. Every vaccine dose consisted of 300 ug of a 20-mer mutant IDH1 peptide in Montanide, administered subcutaneously together with topical imiquimod. All donors had newly diagnosed IDH1-mutant astrocytomas of WHO grade 3 or 4 that showed loss of nuclear ATRX. The samples were drawn from NOA16, a multicentre, single-arm, open-label phase I trial in Germany that tested a mutant IDH1 peptide vaccine in humans for the first time. Genomic DNA for TCRB sequencing was extracted from EDTA blood using the DNeasy Blood and Tissue Kit.

Inclusive of the bounding cysteine and phenylalanine, the CDR3 is 15 residues long. Kept here is only the CDR3 DNA, which spans 45 bases and is read in frame from base 1. The germline V gene gives CDR1 as WSHSY and CDR2 as SAAADI. The junction shows trimming of 5 bases on V and 3 bases on J, and the gene matches do not reach 9 bases of it. The sample in question was PBMCs, obtained from a glioma patient whose treatment included an IDH1 peptide vaccine. This sequence originates from a man between 18 and 29 years old with glioma. The chain links TRBV10-2 with TRBJ1-2; 7 middle bases align to TRBD1. The DNA sequence follows: TGCGCCAGCAGTACCTTGGGGACAGAAGACTATGGCTACACCTTC. This gives the protein CASSTLGTEDYGYTF.